This section outlines one T cell receptor (beta chain) sequence together with its context. The method was immunoSEQ multiplex PCR; TCRdb's version includes in-frame clones alone and lacks a portion of them. The sample lists almost 90,000 clones, approximately 86% occurring once. These data originate in a study of control samples from healthy donors and cancer patients. Deletions cut 6 bases from V and 2 bases from J, with 16 bases between. This CDR3 has 15 residues. Germline CDR1 SNHLY, CDR2 FYNNEI. The sequence was obtained from a man between 25 and 39 years old in good health. Material: blood. This sequence joins TRBV2 and TRBJ2-5, with no clear D. The CDR3 sequence: CASRGSTRSQETQYF. The DNA for the CDR3 is TGTGCCAGCAGAGGATCGACGCGGAGTCAAGAGACCCAGTACTTC.